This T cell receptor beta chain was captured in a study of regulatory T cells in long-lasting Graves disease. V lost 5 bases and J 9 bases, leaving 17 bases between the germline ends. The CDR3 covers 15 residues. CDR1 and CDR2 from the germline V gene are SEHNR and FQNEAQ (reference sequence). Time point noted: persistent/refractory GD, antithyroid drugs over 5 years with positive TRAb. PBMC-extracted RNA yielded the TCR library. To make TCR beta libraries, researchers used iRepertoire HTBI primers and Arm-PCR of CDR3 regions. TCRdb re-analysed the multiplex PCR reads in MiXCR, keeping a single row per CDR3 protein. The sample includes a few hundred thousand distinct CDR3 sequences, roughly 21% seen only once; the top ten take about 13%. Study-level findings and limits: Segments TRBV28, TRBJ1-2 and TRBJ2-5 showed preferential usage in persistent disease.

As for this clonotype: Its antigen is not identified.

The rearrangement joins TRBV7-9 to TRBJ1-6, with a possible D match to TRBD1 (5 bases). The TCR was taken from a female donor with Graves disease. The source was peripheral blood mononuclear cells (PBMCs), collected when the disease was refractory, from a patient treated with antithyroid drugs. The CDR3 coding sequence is TGTGCCAGCAGCCGCGACAGACCGGGATTTTCACCCCTCCACTTT. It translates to CASSRDRPGFSPLHF. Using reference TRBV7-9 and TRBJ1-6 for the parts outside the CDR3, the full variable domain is DTGVSQNPRHKITKRGQNVTFRCDPISEHNRLYWYRQTLGQGPEFLTYFQNEAQLEKSRLLSDRFSAERPKGSFSTLEIQRTEQGDSAMYLCASSRDRPGFSPLHFGNGTRLTVT.